This TCR beta chain was documented in a study of T cell responses to AZD1222 COVID-19 vaccine. V shed 5 bases and J shed 4 bases, with 8 bases lying between them. Germline V CDR1 and CDR2: MNHEY, SVGEGT. This CDR3 spans 12 amino acids. The table came from immunoSEQ multiplex PCR; TCRdb's copy has only in-frame clones and leaves some out. The table records roughly 200,000 clones, approximately 90% of them present only once. Second doses were pooled across both intervals (about 4 or about 12 weeks). The source was peripheral blood, collected 28 days after the second AZD1222 dose. The chain has TRBV6-2 or TRBV6-3 and TRBJ1-2, with D unresolved. This TCR came from an adult who received the AZD1222 COVID-19 vaccine. The CDR3 DNA is TGTGCCAGCAGTCCGGGGTTCTATGGCTACACCTTC. This translates into CASSPGFYGYTF.